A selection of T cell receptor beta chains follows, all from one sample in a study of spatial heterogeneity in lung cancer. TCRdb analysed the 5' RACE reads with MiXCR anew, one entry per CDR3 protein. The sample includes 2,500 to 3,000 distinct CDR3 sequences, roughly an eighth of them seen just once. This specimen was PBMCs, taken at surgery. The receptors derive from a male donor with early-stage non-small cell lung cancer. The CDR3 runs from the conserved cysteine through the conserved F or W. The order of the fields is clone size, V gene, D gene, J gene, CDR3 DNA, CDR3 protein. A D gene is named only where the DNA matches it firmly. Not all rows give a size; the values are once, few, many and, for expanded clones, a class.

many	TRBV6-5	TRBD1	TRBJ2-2	TGTGCCAGCAACTCACCGACAGGGAGTCGGGTCACCGGGGAGCTGTTTTTT	CASNSPTGSRVTGELFF
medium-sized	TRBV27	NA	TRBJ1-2	TGTGCCAGCAGATCCCTAGATGGCTACACCTTC	CASRSLDGYTF
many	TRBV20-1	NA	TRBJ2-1	TGCAGTGCTAGTTTCTTAAGGGGGACCATCGAGGATGAGCAGTTCTTC	CSASFLRGTIEDEQFF
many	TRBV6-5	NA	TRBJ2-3	TGTGCCAGCAGTCCGCGACAGGGAGGATCAGATACGCAGTATTTT	CASSPRQGGSDTQYF
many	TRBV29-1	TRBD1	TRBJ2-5	TGCAGCGTTGAACGGGACAGGGCAGAGACCCAGTACTTC	CSVERDRAETQYF
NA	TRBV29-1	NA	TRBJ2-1	TGCAGCGTGAAGGGGGGGAAGAGCTCCTACAATGAGCAGTTCTTC	CSVKGGKSSYNEQFF
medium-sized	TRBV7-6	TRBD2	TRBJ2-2	TGTGCCAGCAGCTGGGCCGGGACTAGCGGGACGAACACCGGGGAGCTGTTTTTT	CASSWAGTSGTNTGELFF
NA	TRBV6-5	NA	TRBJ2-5	TGTGCCAGCTCGGACAGATCTCAAGAGACCCAGTACTTC	CASSDRSQETQYF
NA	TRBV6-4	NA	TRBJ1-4	TGTGCCAGCACCGCGAAAAACCAGGCGCCGATGTATGAAAAACTGTTTTTT	CASTAKNQAPMYEKLFF
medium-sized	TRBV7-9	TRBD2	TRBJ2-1	TGTGCCAGCAGCCCCGGGACTAGCCTCTCCTACAATGAGCAGTTCTTC	CASSPGTSLSYNEQFF
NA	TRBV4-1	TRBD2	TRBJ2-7	TGCGCCAGCAGCCAAACACCGGGACTAGATCTGCACGAGCAGTACTTC	CASSQTPGLDLHEQYF
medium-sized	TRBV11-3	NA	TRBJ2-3	TGTGCCAGCAGCTCAGGACGCGGAGATACGCAGTATTTT	CASSSGRGDTQYF
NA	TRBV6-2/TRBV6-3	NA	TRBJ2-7	TGTGCCAGCAGAACCCCGGAAGTTATCTACGAGCAGTACTTC	CASRTPEVIYEQYF
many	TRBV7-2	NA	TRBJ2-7	TGTGCCAGCAGCTCTACCGACTACGAGCAGTACTTC	CASSSTDYEQYF
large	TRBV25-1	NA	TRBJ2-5	TGTGCCAGCAGTGACCCCCTTGGGGTATCGGAGACCCAGTACTTC	CASSDPLGVSETQYF
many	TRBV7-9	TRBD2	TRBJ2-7	TGTGCCAGCAGCTTGAGGTTAGCGGGAGACTACGAGCAGTACTTC	CASSLRLAGDYEQYF